This T cell receptor beta chain was sequenced during a study of glioma-infiltrating T cells. This clonotype came up a few times. TCR alpha and beta CDR3 regions were amplified from RNA using iRepertoire nested multiplex PCR. TCRdb re-called the multiplex PCR reads with MiXCR, one entry per CDR3 protein. The profile shows under 200,000 distinct CDR3 sequences, around 32% of them singletons. V was clipped by 7 bases and J by 4 bases; unmatched bases: 14. In germline, CDR1 is LNHDA, CDR2 SQIVND (reference sequence). This CDR3 region has 16 residues. Sequencing used glioma tissue, nonneoplastic brain tissue, or PBMCs (not recorded which). This TCR came from a human donor with low-grade glioma or glioblastoma, undergoing nonglioma brain surgery, or in good health (not recorded which). The rearrangement uses TRBV19 and TRBJ1-2, with TRBD1 identical over 8 bases. In DNA, the CDR3 is TGTGCCAGTACCTTCGAAGAGGGACAGGTGGTCTATGGCTACACCTTC. Protein product: CASTFEEGQVVYGYTF.